This TCR beta chain was found in a study of cytomegalovirus exposure and HLA in healthy donors. PCR employed 60 Vbeta and 13 Jbeta primers. Under the authors' procedure: Later, roughly 77 million unique TCR beta chains were counted in an analysis, and roughly 11 million of them were shared. Profiled with immunoSEQ multiplex PCR; TCRdb holds only in-frame clones, not every one. For V, J and clone size, that table is used; D and trimming come from the DNA. The sample comprises 100,000 to 150,000 clones, less than 90% of which are singletons, and about 20% rests with the top ten. Remarks on this clone: Its antigen is currently unknown.

Study findings and constraints: TRBV6-2, TRBV6-3 and some other V segments were excluded as indistinguishable.

The CDR3 runs 14 residues. Trimming removed 3 bases from V and 0 bases from J, with 7 bases in between. Germline CDR1 reads SGHDT; CDR2 reads YYEEEE. The sequenced sample was PBMCs. The chain recombines TRBV5-6 with TRBJ1-5; D is ambiguous. This receptor was taken from a man between 18 and 35 years old in good health and CMV-seropositive. The CDR3 DNA reads as TGTGCCAGCAGCTCCCCCTATAGCAATCAGCCCCAGCATTTT. Its translation: CASSSPYSNQPQHF.